These 26 T cell receptor beta chains came from one sample sequenced in a study of T cells in tuberculosis. Sequencing was performed with immunoSEQ multiplex PCR; in TCRdb, only in-frame clones are kept and a portion is missing. The table includes roughly 19,000 clones, 85% to 90% detected once. The sample taken for sequencing was PBMCs. Receptor source: a donor aged 10-29 years with latent tuberculosis or without tuberculosis infection.

CDR3 protein: CASSSTISDSFHNEQFF. CDR3 coding DNA: TGTGCCAGCAGCTCTACGATCTCGGACAGTTTTCACAATGAGCAGTTCTTC. J is TRBJ2-1 and V is TRBV5-6, with a weak D call TRBD1 (6 bases). The CDR3 spans 17 residues. Trimming left V 3 bases short and J 5 bases short, with 21 bases between. Germline V CDR1 and CDR2: SGHDT, YYEEEE.

The CDR3 DNA follows: TGCGCCAGCAGCCCTTTCGGGGACAGGCCAAACGAAGCTTTCTTT. Amino acid sequence: CASSPFGDRPNEAFF. The chain recombines TRBV5-1 with TRBJ1-1; TRBD1 aligns across 8 bases. V lost 4 bases to trimming and J lost 8 bases; unmatched junction nucleotides: 13. This CDR3 comprises 15 residues. The germline CDR1 and CDR2 sequences are SGHRS and YFSETQ.

The genes are TRBV7-6 and TRBJ2-5, with D hard to call. The length of the CDR3 is 12 residues. The germline V gene has CDR1 SGHVS and CDR2 FNYEAQ. The V end was cut by 8 bases, the J end by 3 bases, with 10 bases between. The CDR3 nucleotides read TGTGCCAGCGGCATGGTGAAAGAGACCCAGTACTTC. The encoded protein is CASGMVKETQYF.

This clone was seen once. This chain joins TRBV7-2 and TRBJ2-6; 8 nucleotides line up with TRBD1. Germline V lookup: CDR1 SGHTA, CDR2 FQGNSA. V lost 5 bases, J lost 1 base, and 10 bases stayed unmatched. CDR3 length equals 18 residues. The CDR3 loop reads CASSLRAGGASGANVLTF. CDR3 DNA: TGTGCCAGCAGCCTCCGGGCAGGGGGCGCTTCTGGGGCCAACGTCCTGACTTTC.

DNA of the CDR3: TGTGCCAGCAGCTTAAGGGGGCTGGGGAGGGAGACCCAGTACTTC. Protein product: CASSLRGLGRETQYF. This chain links TRBV6-5 with TRBJ2-5, with D perhaps TRBD1 (7 bases). This CDR3 comprises 15 residues. Germline-derived CDR1 and CDR2 are MNHEY and SVGAGI. The V and J ends lost 6 bases and 5 bases respectively, with 19 bases between them.

The CDR3 coding sequence is TGTGCCAGCAGTGAAGACAGGGGAAACACTGAAGCTTTCTTT. It yields the protein CASSEDRGNTEAFF. The chain is built from TRBV2 and TRBJ1-1; TRBD1 matches at 7 bases. Germline CDR1 is SNHLY and CDR2 is FYNNEI. This CDR3 is 14 amino acids long. Trimming removed 1 base from V and 2 bases from J; junction bases left unmatched: 1.

The gene calls are TRBV7-2 and TRBJ2-1, with TRBD2 identical over 12 bases. Germline lookup yields CDR1 SGHTA and CDR2 FQGNSA. The CDR3 runs 15 residues. The J segment lost 7 bases and the V segment lost 7 bases, leaving 8 bases of the junction unmatched. CDR3 protein: CASISALAGGNEQFF. The CDR3 region has the DNA TGTGCCAGCATCAGCGCACTAGCGGGGGGTAATGAGCAGTTCTTC.

This clone was observed a single time. The chain couples TRBV4-3 to TRBJ1-1, with 7 bases aligning to TRBD1. The CDR3 contains 15 residues. Losses at the gene ends were 0 bases for V and 4 bases for J; bases not matched to a gene: 5. The V gene's germline CDR1 is LGHNA and CDR2 YSLEER. CDR3 loop: CASSQDFSGGTEAFF. CDR3 DNA sequence: TGCGCCAGCAGCCAAGATTTCTCAGGGGGCACTGAAGCTTTCTTT.

This clone was detected only a few times. The chain is built from TRBV27 and TRBJ1-5; TRBD1 is a possible D gene (6 bases). Germline V gene sequence: CDR1 MNHEY, CDR2 SMNVEV (reference sequence). The CDR3 spans 14 residues. Trimming left V 6 bases short and J 4 bases short, with 13 bases between. CDR3 coding DNA: TGTGCCAGCAGGGGACGGACAGAAAATCAGCCCCAGCATTTT. Encoded protein: CASRGRTENQPQHF.

This chain links TRBV5-1 with TRBJ1-5, with D maybe TRBD1 (5 bases). This CDR3 is 15 amino acids long. Germline V gene sequence: CDR1 SGHRS, CDR2 YFSETQ. Trimming pared 0 bases from V and 2 bases from J, leaving 9 bases between. In nucleotides, the CDR3 is TGCGCCAGCAGCTTGGCTGGAGGGGGCAATCAGCCCCAGCATTTT. It specifies CASSLAGGGNQPQHF.

The chain joins TRBV9 to TRBJ2-7; D unclear. Trimming removed 6 bases at V and 3 bases at J, with 13 bases between. Germline V gene lookup returns CDR1 SGDLS and CDR2 YYNGEE. The CDR3 length is 13 residues. The CDR3, as DNA: TGTGCCAGCACCCATGTGGCAGGCTACGAGCAGTACTTC. It translates to CASTHVAGYEQYF.

In its sample, this clone was seen once. The CDR3 spells CASSLIDRVNYGYTF. CDR3 sequence (DNA): TGTGCCAGCAGCTTAATCGACAGGGTTAACTATGGCTACACCTTC. The rearrangement uses TRBV4-2 and TRBJ1-2, with 7 bases lining up with TRBD1. After removal of 5 bases from V and 1 base from J, the junction contained 7 bases not matched to a gene. This CDR3 has 15 residues. From germline, CDR1 is LGHNA and CDR2 YNFKEQ.

The rearrangement joins TRBV9 to TRBJ1-3; D not certain. Looked up from germline, CDR1 is SGDLS and CDR2 is YYNGEE. V was trimmed by 3 bases and J by 1 base, leaving 17 bases between them. The CDR3 spans 17 residues. CDR3 in DNA: TGTGCCAGCAGCGAGACCGGCGGGGTTAATTCTGGAAACACCATATATTTT. It translates to CASSETGGVNSGNTIYF.

The V call is TRBV28, the J call TRBJ1-6, with D perhaps TRBD1 (6 bases). Germline V gene lookup returns CDR1 MDHEN and CDR2 SYDVKM. The CDR3 covers 14 residues. Trimming stripped 6 bases from V and 6 bases from J, with 12 bases between. The CDR3 DNA reads as TGTGCCAGCAGGGCGGGGGGCCCTAATTCACCCCTCCACTTT. It yields the protein CASRAGGPNSPLHF.

The V gene is TRBV5-4, the J gene TRBJ1-2, with TRBD1 matching over 9 bases. Germline CDR1 reads SGHNT; CDR2 reads YYREEE (reference sequence). V lost 4 bases and J lost 1; bases outside the gene matches: 5. This CDR3 contains 15 residues. CDR3 region: CASSKGTGSNYGYTF. CDR3 nucleotide sequence: TGTGCCAGCAGCAAGGGGACAGGGAGTAACTATGGCTACACCTTC.

This clone has only one observation. The chain carries TRBV18 and TRBJ2-7, with D hard to call. The CDR3 consists of 13 residues. Germline loops: CDR1 KGHSH, CDR2 LQKENI. Trimming shortened V by 4 bases and J by 1 base, and 8 bases separated the two germline ends. The CDR3 is CASSLQNSYEQYF. CDR3 nucleotide sequence: TGTGCCAGCTCACTTCAGAATTCCTACGAGCAGTACTTC.

This clone was counted only a few times. V is TRBV29-1 and J is TRBJ2-1; 9 bases are shared with TRBD1. Germline CDR1 SQVTM, CDR2 ANQGSEA. There are 12 residues in the CDR3. CDR3 residues: CSGGQGTNEQFF. CDR3 bases: TGCAGTGGTGGACAGGGGACGAATGAGCAGTTCTTC.

The chain couples TRBV12-5 to TRBJ2-7; a weak D match, TRBD2 (6 bases). CDR3 size: 14 residues. Per germline, CDR1 LGHNT and CDR2 FRNRAP. The V gene lost 1 base and the J gene lost 2 bases, with 9 bases spanning the gap. The CDR3 bases are TGTGCTAGTGGTTTGGAGGAGGGAACCTACGAGCAGTACTTC. Translating gives CASGLEEGTYEQYF.

This clone was counted a single time. The rearrangement links TRBV6-5 to TRBJ1-3; D is possibly TRBD1 (5 bases). V lost 2 bases, J lost 2 bases, and 7 bases lay in between. The germline V gene has CDR1 MNHEY and CDR2 SVGAGI. This CDR3 contains 14 residues. The CDR3 DNA reads TGTGCCAGCAGTTACACGGGGGCTGGAAACACCATATATTTT. This translates into CASSYTGAGNTIYF.

CDR3: CASSVGHRNTEAFF. CDR3 DNA sequence: TGTGCCAGCAGCGTGGGACACCGGAACACTGAAGCTTTCTTT. This chain connects TRBV7-2 to TRBJ1-1, with D maybe TRBD1 (6 bases). Germline V gene data show CDR1 as SGHTA and CDR2 as FQGNSA. The CDR3 length is 14 residues. Trimming left V 5 bases short and J 1 base short, with 11 bases between. Full variable domain (remainder filled in from reference TRBV7-2 and TRBJ1-1): GAGVSQSPSNKVTEKGKDVELRCDPISGHTALYWYRQSLGQGLEFLIYFQGNSAPDKSGLPSDRFSAERTGGSVSTLTIQRTQQEDSAVYLCASSVGHRNTEAFFGQGTRLTVV.

The chain uses TRBV7-2 and TRBJ1-2; a weak D match, TRBD1 (5 bases). CDR3 size: 12 residues. The germline gives CDR1 SGHTA, CDR2 FQGNSA. The ends were cut back, 1 base at V and 5 bases at J, with 5 bases in the middle. This CDR3 reads CASSLEGYGYTF. DNA of the CDR3: TGTGCCAGCAGCTTAGAGGGGTATGGCTACACCTTC.

This chain links TRBV28 with TRBJ2-7; 11 bases match TRBD1. The CDR3 runs to 15 residues. V was clipped by 4 bases and J by 1 base; unmatched bases: 3. Germline V gives CDR1 MDHEN, CDR2 SYDVKM. Written as DNA, the CDR3 is TGTGCCAGCAGTTCCGGGACAGGGGGATCCTACGAGCAGTACTTC. Translated: CASSSGTGGSYEQYF.

This clone was seen only once. The V and J genes are TRBV7-2 and TRBJ2-6; tentative D call: TRBD2 (5 bases). From germline, CDR1 is SGHTA and CDR2 FQGNSA. Trimming pared 5 bases from V and 4 bases from J, leaving 9 bases between. This CDR3 comprises 14 residues. CDR3: CASSRGPGANVLTF. CDR3 coding DNA: TGTGCCAGCAGCCGAGGGCCCGGGGCCAACGTCCTGACTTTC.

The V gene is TRBV6-1, the J gene TRBJ1-2, with 7 bases fitting TRBD1. J lost 6 bases, V lost 3 bases, and 10 bases had no gene match. Germline V CDR1 and CDR2: MNHNS, SASEGT. The CDR3 extends over 15 amino acids. CDR3 coding DNA: TGTGCCAGCAGTGAGGATAGGAGGGGGCACGATGGCTACACCTTC. Amino acids: CASSEDRRGHDGYTF.

V and J are TRBV27 and TRBJ2-3; D may be TRBD1 (5 bases). With 6 bases removed from V and 3 bases from J, the gap between germline ends came to 10 bases. CDR3 length equals 13 residues. The germline gives CDR1 MNHEY, CDR2 SMNVEV (reference sequence). CDR3 bases: TGTGCCAGCAGCTCAGGGTCAACAGATACGCAGTATTTT. This encodes CASSSGSTDTQYF.

V gene TRBV18 combines with J gene TRBJ2-3; TRBD2 is a possible D gene (7 bases). Germline V gene data show CDR1 as KGHSH and CDR2 as LQKENI. The germline V and J ends were trimmed by 0 bases and 7 bases, with 20 bases remaining between them. CDR3 size: 17 residues. The chain's CDR3 is CASSPPAFVGGPNTQYF. The CDR3 DNA is TGTGCCAGCTCACCACCCGCCTTTGTGGGGGGGCCGAATACGCAGTATTTT.